These 25 T cell receptor beta chains share one sample of origin, sequenced in a study of blood T cell repertoires in COVID-19. Only in-frame clones appear in the TCRdb table, and some are missing; sequencing was by immunoSEQ multiplex PCR. The sample carries 30,000 to 40,000 clones, about 91% recorded once. Sequencing was carried out using peripheral blood. The receptors here all came from a human donor in a cohort sampled during active COVID-19.

V gene TRBV6-5 combines with J gene TRBJ2-3; D unclear. The CDR3 covers 12 residues. CDR1 MNHEY and CDR2 SVGAGI come from the germline V gene. Trimming stripped 8 bases from V and 2 bases from J, with 8 bases between. As DNA, the CDR3 is TGTGCCAGCTTGGGCTACACAGATACGCAGTATTTT. As protein: CASLGYTDTQYF.

This clone was seen a single time. The chain has TRBV24-1 and TRBJ2-1, with unresolved D. Per germline, CDR1 KGHDR and CDR2 SFDVKD. The CDR3 spans 15 residues. Trimming pared 4 bases from V and 9 bases from J, leaving 18 bases between. The chain's CDR3 is CATSDSIAPATEQFF. CDR3 nucleotide sequence: TGTGCCACCAGTGACTCGATTGCGCCTGCAACTGAGCAGTTCTTC.

V gene TRBV7-2 combines with J gene TRBJ1-6; D gene unclear. This CDR3 region has 15 residues. Germline V gene sequence: CDR1 SGHTA, CDR2 FQGNSA. The ends were cut back, 1 base at V and 5 bases at J, with 9 bases in the middle. The CDR3 DNA is TGTGCCAGCAGCTTAGGAGTATTAGATAATTCACCCCTCCACTTT. Protein sequence: CASSLGVLDNSPLHF.

The genes are TRBV5-1 and TRBJ2-5; 9 bases fit TRBD2. Per germline, CDR1 SGHRS and CDR2 YFSETQ. Losses at the gene ends were 7 bases for V and 0 bases for J; bases not matched to a gene: 16. The CDR3 loop spans 18 amino acids. In DNA form, the CDR3 reads TGCGCCAGCCAGCCTGCCGTGGTTAGCGGGGGATACCAAGAGACCCAGTACTTC. This codes for CASQPAVVSGGYQETQYF.

This clone was observed once. The chain has TRBV28 and TRBJ2-7; D possibly corresponds to TRBD2 (7 bases). Trimming took off 4 bases at V and 5 bases at J, with 15 bases between the two ends. CDR1 and CDR2 (germline): MDHEN, SYDVKM. CDR3 length: 14 residues. The CDR3 sequence is CASSSGGRGNEQYF. In DNA, the CDR3 is TGTGCCAGCAGTTCGGGGGGCCGGGGGAACGAGCAGTACTTC.

The rearrangement uses TRBV28 and TRBJ2-2, with a weak D call TRBD2 (6 bases). The CDR3 is made up of 14 amino acids. The germline V gene encodes CDR1 MDHEN and CDR2 SYDVKM. Trimming stripped 3 bases from V and 7 bases from J, with 12 bases between. The CDR3 sequence: CASSFTGAGGELFF. In nucleotides, the CDR3 is TGTGCCAGCAGTTTCACAGGAGCGGGCGGGGAGCTGTTTTTT.

The CDR3 DNA reads TGCAGCGTGGCTCCGGAGGGTCGCGAAAAACTGTTTTTT. Its protein is CSVAPEGREKLFF. The chain employs TRBV29-1 and TRBJ1-4; the D is unclear. CDR3 length equals 13 residues. V was cut by 6 bases and J by 8 bases, with 16 bases left in between. The V gene's germline CDR1 is SQVTM and CDR2 ANQGSEA. The full variable domain, its missing parts supplied by reference TRBV29-1 and TRBJ1-4, is SAVISQKPSRDICQRGTSLTIQCQVDSQVTMMFWYRQQPGQSLTLIATANQGSEATYESGFVIDKFPISRPNLTFSTLTVSNMSPEDSSIYLCSVAPEGREKLFFGSGTQLSVL.

CDR3 residues: CASSEGAGGDGRQFF. The DNA of the CDR3 is TGTGCCAGTAGCGAGGGAGCGGGAGGCGATGGTCGGCAGTTCTTC. The genes are TRBV19 and TRBJ2-1; TRBD2 matches 9 bases. J lost 12 bases, V lost 6 bases, and 15 bases had no gene match. The germline V gene encodes CDR1 LNHDA and CDR2 SQIVND (reference sequence). This CDR3 has 15 residues.

This sequence joins TRBV19 and TRBJ1-1; D remains ambiguous. V was trimmed by 6 bases and J by 2 bases, leaving 13 bases between them. Germline CDR1 LNHDA, CDR2 SQIVND (reference sequence). This CDR3 comprises 14 residues. As DNA, the CDR3 is TGTGCCAGTAGCCCCTACACGGGTAACACTGAAGCTTTCTTT. As protein: CASSPYTGNTEAFF.

This chain connects TRBV5-1 to TRBJ2-2; tentatively, D is TRBD2 (5 bases). The CDR3 covers 16 residues. Germline assignment: CDR1 SGHRS and CDR2 YFSETQ. Trimming took 2 bases from V and 2 from J, leaving 13 bases between them. The CDR3 region is CASSFGGVRNTGELFF. The CDR3 DNA reads TGCGCCAGCAGCTTCGGAGGAGTTAGAAACACCGGGGAGCTGTTTTTT.

V gene TRBV11-3 combines with J gene TRBJ2-2, with 8 bases matching TRBD2. With V trimmed by 1 base and J by 3 bases, 7 bases remained unmatched. Germline V gene lookup returns CDR1 SGHNT and CDR2 YENEEA. The CDR3 runs 17 residues. DNA for the CDR3: TGTGCCAGCAGCTTAGGGCTTGCGGGAGGTTACACCGGGGAGCTGTTTTTT. It specifies CASSLGLAGGYTGELFF.

The rearrangement uses TRBV28 and TRBJ1-1; 9 nucleotides align to TRBD1. The CDR3 loop spans 12 amino acids. CDR1 is MDHEN and CDR2 is SYDVKM in the germline V gene. V lost 10 bases and J lost 11; bases outside the gene matches: 11. As DNA, the CDR3 is TGTGCCACAATTACAGGGGGCTTGTTCGCTTTCTTT. Residues: CATITGGLFAFF. The full variable domain, completed using reference TRBV28 and TRBJ1-1, is DVKVTQSSRYLVKRTGEKVFLECVQDMDHENMFWYRQDPGLGLRLIYFSYDVKMKEKGDIPEGYSVSREKKERFSLILESASTNQTSMYLCATITGGLFAFFGQGTRLTVV.

This chain uses TRBV13 with TRBJ2-1; 9 bases map to TRBD2. Trimming cost V 1 base and J 8 bases; bases outside gene matches: 3. CDR1 is PRHDT, CDR2 FYEKMQ, per germline (reference sequence). CDR3 length: 14 residues. CDR3 in DNA: TGTGCCAGCAGCTTAGCTAGCGGGGTTGATGAGCAGTTCTTC. This gives the protein CASSLASGVDEQFF.

This chain connects TRBV4-1 to TRBJ2-7; 8 nucleotides match TRBD2. Germline V gives CDR1 MGHRA, CDR2 YSYEKL. Germline trimming cut 3 bases from V and 5 bases from J; bases unmatched to any gene: 3. The CDR3 is made up of 13 amino acids. The CDR3 region has the DNA TGCGCCAGCAGCCAGGGTAGCGGGGACGAGCAGTACTTC. Its translation is CASSQGSGDEQYF.

This chain connects TRBV5-1 to TRBJ2-5; TRBD1 might be the D (6 bases). V lost 3 bases and J 5 bases, leaving 14 bases between the germline ends. CDR1 is SGHRS and CDR2 is YFSETQ in the germline V gene. There are 14 residues in the CDR3. CDR3 in DNA: TGCGCCAGCAGCTCTGGGGACACCCGGGAGACCCAGTACTTC. Residues: CASSSGDTRETQYF.

The chain carries TRBV9 and TRBJ1-1; D remains ambiguous. The CDR3 is 13 amino acids. Looked up from germline, CDR1 is SGDLS and CDR2 is YYNGEE. Trimming removed 1 base from V and 5 bases from J, with 9 bases in between. This chain's CDR3 is CASSVSGETEAFF. CDR3 bases: TGTGCCAGCAGCGTATCGGGAGAGACTGAAGCTTTCTTT.

This clone has just one count. The chain links TRBV27 to TRBJ2-7; D call uncertain. V lost 4 bases and J 2 bases, leaving 9 bases between the germline ends. CDR1 and CDR2 from the germline V gene are MNHEY and SMNVEV (reference sequence). This CDR3 comprises 13 residues. This CDR3 is CASSWAPTYEQYF. The CDR3, as DNA: TGTGCCAGCAGTTGGGCACCAACCTACGAGCAGTACTTC.

This clone has a handful of counts. The chain carries TRBV2 and TRBJ1-5, with TRBD1 identical over 8 bases. Germline V CDR1 and CDR2: SNHLY, FYNNEI. The V segment lost 2 bases and the J segment 6 bases; nucleotides outside the gene matches: 15. This CDR3 spans 18 amino acids. This CDR3 reads CASSELGTGPRGGQPQHF. CDR3 coding DNA: TGTGCCAGCAGTGAATTGGGGACAGGCCCACGAGGTGGTCAGCCCCAGCATTTT.

The chain uses TRBV6-5 and TRBJ2-7, with 7 bases identical to TRBD2. The CDR3 spans 15 residues. V shed 7 bases, J shed 0 bases, and the junction held 9 bases outside the gene matches. Germline V gene sequence: CDR1 MNHEY, CDR2 SVGAGI. This CDR3 is CASTPLAVSSYEQYF. CDR3 sequence (DNA): TGTGCCAGCACTCCCCTAGCGGTTAGCTCCTACGAGCAGTACTTC.

The chain recombines TRBV28 with TRBJ2-3, with unresolved D. The CDR3 is 14 residues long. CDR1 and CDR2 from the germline V gene are MDHEN and SYDVKM. The V and J ends lost 3 bases and 5 bases respectively, with 12 bases between them. CDR3 in amino acids: CASSFSEFVDTQYF. The CDR3 DNA reads as TGTGCCAGCAGTTTCTCGGAGTTCGTAGATACGCAGTATTTT.

The genes are TRBV3-1 (or the pseudogene TRBV3-2) and TRBJ1-2; TRBD1 aligns across 7 bases. J lost 1 base, V lost 5 bases, and 7 bases had no gene match. The CDR3 has 15 amino acids. Looked up from germline, CDR1 is LGHDT and CDR2 is YNNKEL (reference sequence). CDR3 loop: CASSSDRVFNYGYTF. The DNA of the CDR3 is TGTGCCAGCAGCAGTGACAGGGTTTTTAACTATGGCTACACCTTC.

The rearrangement links TRBV21-1 to TRBJ2-2; the D call of TRBD1 is as the table states it, not checked on the DNA. TRBV21-1 is termed a pseudogene. This CDR3 region has 18 residues. The CDR3 sequence: CASSKEGQVETNTGELFF. Here the CDR3 DNA reads TGTGCCAGCAGCAAAGAGGGACAGGTCGAAACGAACACCGGGGAGCTGTTTTTT.

V is TRBV9 and J is TRBJ2-4; D uncertain. CDR1 and CDR2 from the germline V gene are SGDLS and YYNGEE. V was clipped by 2 bases and J by 5 bases, with 8 bases between them. This CDR3 has 13 residues. As DNA, the CDR3 is TGTGCCAGCAGCGTTGGCGGAGAAAACATTCAGTACTTC. Translation: CASSVGGENIQYF.

The rearrangement joins TRBV4-1 to TRBJ1-4; 9 positions match TRBD1. CDR3 length: 13 residues. V lost 4 bases, J lost 11 bases, and 5 bases stayed unmatched. CDR1 MGHRA and CDR2 YSYEKL come from the germline V gene. The CDR3 DNA follows: TGCGCCAGCAGCCCCCGGGACAGGGAGAAACTGTTTTTT. It encodes CASSPRDREKLFF.

The chain carries TRBV5-6 and TRBJ2-3, with 9 bases identical to TRBD1. Germline CDR1 and CDR2: SGHDT and YYEEEE. CDR3 size: 15 residues. The trim removed 2 bases at V and 4 bases at J, leaving 5 bases unmatched. The CDR3 DNA follows: TGTGCCAGCAGCTTCACAGGGGGCGGTGCAGATACGCAGTATTTT. Protein sequence: CASSFTGGGADTQYF.